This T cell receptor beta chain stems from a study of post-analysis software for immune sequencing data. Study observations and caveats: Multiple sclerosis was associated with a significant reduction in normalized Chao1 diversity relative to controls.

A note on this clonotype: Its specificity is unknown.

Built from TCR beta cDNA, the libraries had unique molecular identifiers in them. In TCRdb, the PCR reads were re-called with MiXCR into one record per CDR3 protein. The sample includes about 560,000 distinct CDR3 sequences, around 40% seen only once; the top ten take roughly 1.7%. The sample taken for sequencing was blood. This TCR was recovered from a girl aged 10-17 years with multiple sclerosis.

CDR3 sequence: CASSLDTGPLAKNIQYF. The CDR3, as DNA: TGTGCCAGCAGCTTAGATACAGGACCACTAGCCAAAAACATTCAGTACTTC. This chain joins TRBV11-2 and TRBJ2-4; TRBD1 might be the D (5 bases). This CDR3 has 17 residues. The germline V and J ends were trimmed by 0 bases and 0 bases, with 12 bases remaining between them. Germline loops: CDR1 SGHAT, CDR2 FQNNGV. The entire variable domain, with the rest obtained from reference TRBV11-2 and TRBJ2-4, is as follows: EAGVAQSPRYKIIEKRQSVAFWCNPISGHATLYWYQQILGQGPKLLIQFQNNGVVDDSQLPKDRFSAERLKGVDSTLKIQPAKLEDSAVYLCASSLDTGPLAKNIQYFGAGTRLSVL.